This TCR beta chain was recovered during a study of T-cell memory formation after mild COVID-19. General study results and limits: Prior to infection, memory already included some responding clones, suggesting cross-reactive memory joined. Clones from the second wave (peaking day 37) had unconfirmed SARS-CoV-2 specificity.

Constant-segment-primed 5'RACE gave TCR alpha and TCR beta cDNA libraries with sample barcodes and UMIs. TCRdb reanalysed the 5' RACE reads using MiXCR and keeps one entry per CDR3 protein. The sample carries 65,000 to 90,000 distinct CDR3 sequences, approximately 15% recorded once. This CDR3 spans 15 amino acids. CDR1 is LNHDA and CDR2 is SQIVND in the germline V gene (reference sequence). Unmatched junction bases numbered 11, after V lost 6 bases and J lost 5 bases. A remark on this clonotype: The antigen remains undetermined.

This chain links TRBV19 with TRBJ2-3; 7 bases map to TRBD2. This receptor was taken from an adult woman who had mild COVID-19 (a few samples of this study predate the infection). Cell type and time point are not known. The sequencing input was PBMCs or a T cell subset sorted from them (not recorded which). The CDR3 loop is CASSDGREFGDTQYF. In nucleotides, the CDR3 is TGTGCCAGTAGCGACGGGCGGGAGTTCGGAGATACGCAGTATTTT.